The sequence of this T cell receptor beta chain was determined in a study of blood T cell repertoires in COVID-19. Background on the study: Samples taken during acute and convalescent COVID-19 were collected in the United States, Italy and Spain. The analysed material was cDNA or gDNA that came from T cells, B-cell-depleted T cells, or PBMCs.

This clone showed up just a few times. From germline, CDR1 is SGHTA and CDR2 FQGNSA. V lost 5 bases and J lost 3, with 8 bases in between. The CDR3 sequence is 13 residues long. Per the authors' pipeline: The assay estimated nucleated cells by amplifying reference gene primers. The assay was immunoSEQ multiplex PCR, and TCRdb's table has in-frame clones only and misses some. V, J and clone size are taken as reported in that table, and D and trimming were inferred from the DNA itself. The data hold more than 50,000 clones, with 89% observed a single time. Sequencing used peripheral blood. The chain is built from TRBV7-2 and TRBJ1-5; D is perhaps TRBD1 (6 bases). The sequence was obtained from a man aged 55-75 years with active COVID-19. The CDR3 nucleotides are TGTGCCAGCAGCGGGGACAACAATCAGCCCCAGCATTTT. This encodes CASSGDNNQPQHF.